Following are 23 T cell receptor beta chains from one sample sequenced in a study of blood T cell repertoires in COVID-19. The table came from immunoSEQ multiplex PCR; TCRdb's copy has only in-frame clones and leaves some out. The table shows 150,000 to 200,000 clones, with approximately 86% occurring only once. Specimen: peripheral blood. The receptors shown here come from a man aged 55 to 69 with acute or convalescent COVID-19.

The chain joins TRBV11-2 to TRBJ2-7, with TRBD2 as a possible D gene (5 bases). Trimming left V 2 bases short and J 5 bases short, with 10 bases between. Per germline, CDR1 SGHAT and CDR2 FQNNGV. This CDR3 is 13 amino acids long. The CDR3 is CASSLSGYDEQYF. In DNA, the CDR3 is TGTGCCAGCAGCTTATCGGGGTATGACGAGCAGTACTTC.

This clone has just a few counts. The chain recombines TRBV27 with TRBJ1-5, with 7 bases that match TRBD1. Germline V gives CDR1 MNHEY, CDR2 SMNVEV (reference sequence). The CDR3 length is 14 residues. The V and J ends lost 6 bases and 5 bases, in that order; junction bases with no gene match: 7. The CDR3 nucleotides read TGTGCCAGCAGCCCGGGACAGCGCTATCAGCCCCAGCATTTT. Translated: CASSPGQRYQPQHF.

V is TRBV19 and J is TRBJ1-2, with 7 bases matching TRBD1. Germline V gene lookup returns CDR1 LNHDA and CDR2 SQIVND (reference sequence). The V gene end was trimmed by 3 bases and the J gene end by 3 bases; junction bases not matched to a gene: 7. The CDR3 consists of 15 residues. As DNA, the CDR3 is TGTGCCAGTAGTATTGAAACAGGGGAGTACTATGGCTACACCTTC. This encodes CASSIETGEYYGYTF.

The rearrangement uses TRBV30 and TRBJ1-2, with TRBD1 identical over 12 bases. The germline V gene encodes CDR1 GTSNPN and CDR2 SVGIG (reference sequence). This CDR3 is 14 amino acids long. J was trimmed by 4 bases and V by 7 bases; bases with no gene match: 7. For the CDR3, the DNA is TGTGCCTATACCCGGGACAGGGGGCTCTATGGCTACACCTTC. It is translated as CAYTRDRGLYGYTF.

The gene calls are TRBV7-9 and TRBJ2-6; maybe TRBD1 (5 bases). The CDR3 consists of 17 residues. Trimming cost V 4 bases and J 0 bases, with 13 bases left between them. Germline CDR1 is SEHNR and CDR2 is FQNEAQ (reference sequence). The chain's CDR3 is CASSSNRQSSGANVLTF. Here the CDR3 DNA reads TGTGCCAGCAGCTCCAATAGACAGAGCTCTGGGGCCAACGTCCTGACTTTC.

The chain uses TRBV3-1 (or the pseudogene TRBV3-2) and TRBJ1-1; unclear D gene. V was cut by 4 bases and J by 1 base, with 10 bases left in between. This CDR3 is built from 14 residues. CDR1 is LGHDT and CDR2 is YNNKEL in the germline V gene (reference sequence). The CDR3 region has the DNA TGTGCCAGCAGCCCCCAGTCGGGGAACACTGAAGCTTTCTTT. Amino acids: CASSPQSGNTEAFF.

J is TRBJ1-1 and V is TRBV10-2; 11 bases agree with TRBD1. V shed 7 bases, J shed 7 bases, and the junction held 5 bases outside the gene matches. Germline CDR1 reads WSHSY; CDR2 reads SAAADI. The CDR3 is 13 residues long. In DNA, the CDR3 is TGCGCCAGCACCGAGGGACAGGGGGTTGAAGCTTTCTTT. Encoded protein: CASTEGQGVEAFF.

The chain has TRBV2 and TRBJ2-7; D may be TRBD1 (5 bases). CDR1 and CDR2 (germline): SNHLY, FYNNEI. Between the trimmed V and J ends, which lost 6 bases and 3 bases, there was a span of 18 bases. This CDR3 is 15 amino acids long. The CDR3 DNA follows: TGTGCCAGCAGGGAAAGGGGTGAACCTGTCTACGAGCAGTACTTC. This translates into CASRERGEPVYEQYF. The full variable domain, completed using reference TRBV2 and TRBJ2-7, is EPEVTQTPSHQVTQMGQEVILRCVPISNHLYFYWYRQILGQKVEFLVSFYNNEISEKSEIFDDQFSVERPDGSNFTLKIRSTKLEDSAMYFCASRERGEPVYEQYFGPGTRLTVT.

The genes are TRBV5-8 and TRBJ1-2; the D is unclear. V lost 6 bases, J lost 8 bases, and 11 bases lay in between. This CDR3 spans 11 amino acids. Germline CDR1 and CDR2: SGHTS and YDEGEE. The CDR3 sequence is CASTLLLGYTF. The CDR3, as DNA: TGTGCCAGCACCCTCCTGTTGGGCTACACCTTC.

The rearrangement joins TRBV5-5 to TRBJ1-1, with 7 bases matching TRBD1. The CDR3 is 14 residues long. CDR1 is SGHKS and CDR2 is YYEKEE in the germline V gene (reference sequence). V was pared by 4 bases and J by 3 bases, with 6 bases of the junction left unmatched. CDR3 in amino acids: CASSNPTGYTEAFF. In nucleotides, the CDR3 is TGTGCCAGCAGCAACCCGACAGGGTACACTGAAGCTTTCTTT.

In regard to this clone: Because the CDR3's place on the DNA is in doubt, the DNA is left out and the CDR3 is given as listed by TCRdb. This chain uses TRBV21-1 with TRBJ1-6; the listed D gene, TRBD1, was not tested against the DNA. TRBV21-1 is reported as a pseudogene. The CDR3 length equals 21 residues, ends included. CDR3 amino acids: CASSLGGWGQGSSQHNSPLHF.

V gene TRBV7-3 combines with J gene TRBJ2-2; 8 bases fit TRBD2. The trim removed 4 bases at V and 5 bases at J, leaving 6 bases unmatched. Looked up from germline, CDR1 is SGHTA and CDR2 is FQGTGA. This CDR3 is built from 15 residues. CDR3 sequence reads: CASSSSGSFTGELFF. CDR3 DNA sequence: TGTGCCAGCAGCTCCAGCGGGAGCTTTACCGGGGAGCTGTTTTTT.

This clone turned up a few times. The chain uses TRBV11-2 and TRBJ1-2; a possible D gene is TRBD1 (5 bases). The CDR3 consists of 13 residues. Germline-derived CDR1 and CDR2 are SGHAT and FQNNGV. The germline V and J ends were trimmed by 0 bases and 13 bases, with 15 bases remaining between them. Here the CDR3 reads CASSLDRGGRLTF. DNA for the CDR3: TGTGCCAGCAGCTTAGATCGGGGGGGGAGGCTCACCTTC.

The CDR3 loop is CASSYPARVGRYGYTF. In nucleotides, the CDR3 is TGTGCCAGCAGTTACCCGGCGAGGGTCGGACGCTATGGCTACACCTTC. The rearrangement joins TRBV6-5 to TRBJ1-2; no clear D gene. Trimming took off 2 bases at V and 4 bases at J, with 17 bases between the two ends. This CDR3 has 16 residues. The V gene's germline CDR1 is MNHEY and CDR2 SVGAGI.

The chain couples TRBV19 to TRBJ1-1; TRBD1 agrees at 7 bases. J gave up 7 bases and V 4 bases, and 9 bases lay outside the gene matches. Germline assignment: CDR1 LNHDA and CDR2 SQIVND (reference sequence). The CDR3 sequence is 14 residues long. CDR3 loop: CASSTDRVVYEAFF. CDR3 in DNA: TGTGCCAGTAGTACCGACAGGGTGGTATATGAAGCTTTCTTT.

In DNA form, the CDR3 reads TGTGCCAGCAGCCGTTCGGGACAGGGGGCCAGCTACACCTTC. Amino acid sequence: CASSRSGQGASYTF. The chain is built from TRBV28 and TRBJ1-2; 12 bases are a match to TRBD1. V trimming: 6 bases; J trimming: 9 bases; junction bases outside the gene matches: 8. CDR3 size: 14 residues. Germline lookup yields CDR1 MDHEN and CDR2 SYDVKM.

The chain has TRBV3-1 (or the pseudogene TRBV3-2) and TRBJ1-3; D might be TRBD1 (6 bases). The V gene's germline CDR1 is LGHDT and CDR2 YNNKEL (reference sequence). Deletions cut 4 bases from V and 2 bases from J, with 15 bases between. This CDR3 comprises 16 residues. CDR3 in DNA: TGTGCCAGCAGCCGAACGGACAGCCAAGCTGGAAACACCATATATTTT. Its translation is CASSRTDSQAGNTIYF.

The CDR3 reads CASSSPEGLETQYF. The CDR3 nucleotides read TGTGCCAGCAGCTCCCCCGAGGGCTTAGAGACCCAGTACTTC. The chain joins TRBV11-2 to TRBJ2-5; D possibly corresponds to TRBD2 (5 bases). This CDR3 comprises 14 residues. Germline values: CDR1 SGHAT, CDR2 FQNNGV. V was trimmed by 4 bases and J by 4 bases, leaving 13 bases between them.

The genes are TRBV13 and TRBJ2-7, with 8 nucleotides matching TRBD1. The CDR3 consists of 14 residues. CDR1 is PRHDT and CDR2 is FYEKMQ in the germline V gene (reference sequence). The junction had 5 bases not matched to a gene; V was cut back by 4 bases and J by 3 bases. CDR3 protein: CASSSTGTGYEQYF. The DNA for the CDR3 is TGTGCCAGCAGCTCTACCGGGACAGGCTACGAGCAGTACTTC.

Here the CDR3 reads CASSLVPSRGSDYGYTF. DNA of the CDR3: TGTGCCAGCAGCTTGGTACCCTCCAGGGGATCTGACTATGGCTACACCTTC. V gene TRBV5-4 combines with J gene TRBJ1-2; a weak D match, TRBD1 (6 bases). The CDR3 covers 17 residues. Between the trimmed V and J ends, which lost 0 bases and 3 bases, there was a span of 18 bases. The V gene's germline CDR1 is SGHNT and CDR2 YYREEE (reference sequence).

This clone was counted a few times. The chain uses TRBV18 and TRBJ1-5, with D perhaps matching TRBD1 (5 bases). The V end was cut by 3 bases, the J end by 5 bases, with 14 bases between. Germline lookup yields CDR1 KGHSH and CDR2 LQKENI. This CDR3 is built from 15 residues. The CDR3 protein is CASSPSTELDQPQHF. Here the CDR3 DNA reads TGTGCCAGCTCACCTTCGACAGAACTGGATCAGCCCCAGCATTTT.

The chain recombines TRBV29-1 with TRBJ2-7, with D perhaps matching TRBD1 (6 bases). Trimming took off 5 bases at V and 1 base at J, with 21 bases between the two ends. The V gene's germline CDR1 is SQVTM and CDR2 ANQGSEA. The length of the CDR3 is 16 residues. The CDR3 here is CSVHSRFGTRSYEQYF. The DNA of the CDR3 is TGCAGCGTTCACTCCAGGTTCGGGACACGATCCTACGAGCAGTACTTC.

The genes are TRBV11-2 and TRBJ1-1; 7 bases agree with TRBD1. The CDR3 runs 15 residues. J was trimmed by 5 bases and V by 3 bases; bases with no gene match: 9. The V gene's germline CDR1 is SGHAT and CDR2 FQNNGV. CDR3 DNA: TGTGCCAGCAGCTTTGGTTTGACAGGGCAGACTGAAGCTTTCTTT. This sequence encodes CASSFGLTGQTEAFF.